This T cell receptor (beta chain) was sequenced for a study of post-analysis software for immune sequencing data. Across the whole study: There were relapsing-remitting, secondary progressive and progressive-relapsing multiple sclerosis among the disease courses included. Study-level results: Strong same-batch co-clustering of samples appeared with F measure clustering. In multiple sclerosis, normalized Chao1 diversity was significantly below that of controls.

About this clonotype itself: Its antigen is unidentified.

Unique molecular identifiers tagged the TCR beta cDNA libraries. From roughly 1 to 10 million T cells, 400,000 to 500,000 cDNA molecules were obtained. TCRdb redid the calling of the PCR reads with MiXCR, one entry per CDR3 protein. The sample shows some 700,000 distinct CDR3 sequences, approximately 60% of them seen only once. This clonotype was sampled from a girl aged 2 to 9 with multiple sclerosis. The sequenced sample consisted of blood.

CDR3 residues: CASSRGASNQPQHF. CDR3 coding DNA: TGTGCCAGCAGTCGGGGGGCTTCCAATCAGCCCCAGCATTTT. The chain uses TRBV6-5 and TRBJ1-5, with D perhaps matching TRBD1 (6 bases). Trimming removed 5 bases from V and 3 bases from J, with 11 bases in between. The CDR3 length is 14 residues. Per germline, CDR1 MNHEY and CDR2 SVGAGI.